The clone carrying this T cell receptor beta chain occurred once. This sample is part of a study of cytomegalovirus exposure and HLA in healthy donors. J gave up 4 bases and V 8 bases, and 14 bases lay outside the gene matches. This CDR3 has 16 residues. Looked up from germline, CDR1 is SGHVS and CDR2 is FQNEAQ. With 60 Vbeta and 13 Jbeta primers, the PCR was carried out. Sequenced by immunoSEQ multiplex PCR; TCRdb stores in-frame clones only, minus some. Among approximately 84,000 clones listed, 70% to 80% were seen once. Sample: PBMCs. The receptor was derived from a man aged 35 to 55 in good health and CMV-seropositive. The chain carries TRBV7-8 and TRBJ2-1, with 7 bases identical to TRBD2. The CDR3 loop reads CASAVLWGGPYNEQFF. The CDR3 region has the DNA TGTGCCAGCGCCGTACTGTGGGGGGGTCCATACAATGAGCAGTTCTTC.